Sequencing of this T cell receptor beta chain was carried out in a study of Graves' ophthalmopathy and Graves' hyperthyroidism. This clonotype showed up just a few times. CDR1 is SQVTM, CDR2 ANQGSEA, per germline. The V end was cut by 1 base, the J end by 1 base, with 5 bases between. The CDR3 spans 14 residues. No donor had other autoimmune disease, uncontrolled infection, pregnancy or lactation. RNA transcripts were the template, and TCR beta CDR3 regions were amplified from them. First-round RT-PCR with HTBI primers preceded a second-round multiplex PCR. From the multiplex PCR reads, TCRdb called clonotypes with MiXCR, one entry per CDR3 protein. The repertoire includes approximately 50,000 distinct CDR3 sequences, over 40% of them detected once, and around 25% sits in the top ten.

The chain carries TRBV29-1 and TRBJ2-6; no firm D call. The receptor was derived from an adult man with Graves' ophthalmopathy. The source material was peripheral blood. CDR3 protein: CSVEGGSGANVLTF. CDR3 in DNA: TGCAGCGTTGAAGGAGGATCTGGGGCCAACGTCCTGACTTTC.